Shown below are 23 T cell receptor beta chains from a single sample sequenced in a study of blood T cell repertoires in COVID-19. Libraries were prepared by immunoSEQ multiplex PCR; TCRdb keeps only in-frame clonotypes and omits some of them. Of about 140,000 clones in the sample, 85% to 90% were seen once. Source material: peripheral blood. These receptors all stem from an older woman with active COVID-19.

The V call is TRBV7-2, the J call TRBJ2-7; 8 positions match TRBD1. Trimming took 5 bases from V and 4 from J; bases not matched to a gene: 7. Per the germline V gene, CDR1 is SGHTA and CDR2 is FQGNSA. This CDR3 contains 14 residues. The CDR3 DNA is TGTGCCAGCAGCAAAGACAGGGGATGGTACGAGCAGTACTTC. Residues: CASSKDRGWYEQYF. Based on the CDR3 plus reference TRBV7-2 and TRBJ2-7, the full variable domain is GAGVSQSPSNKVTEKGKDVELRCDPISGHTALYWYRQSLGQGLEFLIYFQGNSAPDKSGLPSDRFSAERTGGSVSTLTIQRTQQEDSAVYLCASSKDRGWYEQYFGPGTRLTVT.

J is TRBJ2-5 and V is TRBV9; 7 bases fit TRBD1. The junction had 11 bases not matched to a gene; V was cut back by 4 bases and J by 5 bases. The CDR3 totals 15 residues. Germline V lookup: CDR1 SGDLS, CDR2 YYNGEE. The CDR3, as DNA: TGTGCCAGCAGCATGGGACAGCTCGGCCTGGAGACCCAGTACTTC. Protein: CASSMGQLGLETQYF.

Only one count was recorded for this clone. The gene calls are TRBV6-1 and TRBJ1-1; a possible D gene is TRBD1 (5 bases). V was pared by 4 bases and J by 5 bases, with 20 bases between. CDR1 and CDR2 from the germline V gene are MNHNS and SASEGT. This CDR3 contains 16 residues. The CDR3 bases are TGTGCCAGCAGTGGGGGGGGAACTTGGGAGGGGACTGAAGCTTTCTTT. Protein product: CASSGGGTWEGTEAFF.

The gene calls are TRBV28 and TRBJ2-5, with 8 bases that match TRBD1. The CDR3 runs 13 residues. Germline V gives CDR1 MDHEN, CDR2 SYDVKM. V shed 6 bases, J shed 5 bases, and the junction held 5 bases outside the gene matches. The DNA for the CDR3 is TGTGCCAGCAGGTCAGGGGGCCGGGAGACCCAGTACTTC. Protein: CASRSGGRETQYF.

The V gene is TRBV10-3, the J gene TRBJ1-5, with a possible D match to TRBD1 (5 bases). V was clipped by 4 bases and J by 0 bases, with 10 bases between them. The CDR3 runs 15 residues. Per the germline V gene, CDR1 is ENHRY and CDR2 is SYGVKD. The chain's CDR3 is CAISASGVSNQPQHF. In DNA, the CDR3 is TGTGCCATCAGTGCATCGGGGGTTAGCAATCAGCCCCAGCATTTT.

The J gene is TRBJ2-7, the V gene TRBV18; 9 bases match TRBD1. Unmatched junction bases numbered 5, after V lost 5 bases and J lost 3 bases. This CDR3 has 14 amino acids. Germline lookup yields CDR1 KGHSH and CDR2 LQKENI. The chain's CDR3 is CASSSKTGGYEQYF. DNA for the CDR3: TGTGCCAGCTCATCAAAGACAGGGGGCTACGAGCAGTACTTC. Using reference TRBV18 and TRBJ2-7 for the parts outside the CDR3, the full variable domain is NAGVMQNPRHLVRRRGQEARLRCSPMKGHSHVYWYRQLPEEGLKFMVYLQKENIIDESGMPKERFSAEFPKEGPSILRIQQVVRGDSAAYFCASSSKTGGYEQYFGPGTRLTVT.

CDR3 DNA: TGTGCCAGCAGCAAATCGAGAGACACAGATACGCAGTATTTT. Its protein is CASSKSRDTDTQYF. This chain joins TRBV2 and TRBJ2-3; D is uncertain. CDR3 size: 14 residues. Germline V lookup: CDR1 SNHLY, CDR2 FYNNEI. V was clipped by 6 bases and J by 2 bases, with 12 bases between them.

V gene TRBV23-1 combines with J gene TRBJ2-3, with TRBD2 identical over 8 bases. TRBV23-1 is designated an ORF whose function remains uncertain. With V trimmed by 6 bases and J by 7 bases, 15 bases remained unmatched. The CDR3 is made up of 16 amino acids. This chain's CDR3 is CASSPSGRAEVNTQYF. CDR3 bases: TGCGCCAGCAGCCCTTCCGGGAGGGCCGAGGTGAATACGCAGTATTTT.

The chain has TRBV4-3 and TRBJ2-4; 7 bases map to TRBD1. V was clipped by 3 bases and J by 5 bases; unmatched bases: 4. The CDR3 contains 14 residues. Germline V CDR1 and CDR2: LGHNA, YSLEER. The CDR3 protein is CASSHRTGQNIQYF. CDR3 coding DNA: TGCGCCAGCAGCCACCGGACAGGCCAAAACATTCAGTACTTC.

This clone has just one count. The CDR3 DNA sequence: TGTGCCAGCAGTCCTACCCCCGGGAGGAACCTGTACTTC. It yields the protein CASSPTPGRNLYF. The chain links TRBV6-5 to TRBJ2-7; 7 nucleotides agree with TRBD2. The CDR3 contains 13 residues. The germline V gene encodes CDR1 MNHEY and CDR2 SVGAGI. Unmatched junction bases numbered 13, after V lost 5 bases and J lost 12 bases.

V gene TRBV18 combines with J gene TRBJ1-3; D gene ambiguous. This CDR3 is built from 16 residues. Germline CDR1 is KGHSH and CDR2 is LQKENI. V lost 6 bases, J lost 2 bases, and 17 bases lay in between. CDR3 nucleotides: TGTGCCAGCTCCCGGGAGGGTTCTCGTCCTGGAAACACCATATATTTT. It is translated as CASSREGSRPGNTIYF.

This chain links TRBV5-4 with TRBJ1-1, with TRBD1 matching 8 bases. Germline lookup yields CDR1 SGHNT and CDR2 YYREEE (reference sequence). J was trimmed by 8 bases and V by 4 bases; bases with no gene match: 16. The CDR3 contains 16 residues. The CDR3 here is CASSQLHASGGREAFF. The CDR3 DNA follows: TGTGCCAGCAGCCAACTCCACGCCTCAGGGGGCAGGGAAGCTTTCTTT.

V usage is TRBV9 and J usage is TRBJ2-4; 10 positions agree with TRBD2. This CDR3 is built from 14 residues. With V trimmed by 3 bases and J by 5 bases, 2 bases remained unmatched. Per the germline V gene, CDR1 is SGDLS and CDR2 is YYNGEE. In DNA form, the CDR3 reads TGTGCCAGCAGCGACCTAGCGGGGGAAAACATTCAGTACTTC. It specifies CASSDLAGENIQYF.

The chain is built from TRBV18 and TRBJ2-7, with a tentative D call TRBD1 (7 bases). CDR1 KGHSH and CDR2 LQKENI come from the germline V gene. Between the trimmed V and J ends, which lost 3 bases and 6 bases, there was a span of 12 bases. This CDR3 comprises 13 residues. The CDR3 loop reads CASSPAGGGEQYF. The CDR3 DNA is TGTGCCAGCTCACCGGCAGGGGGAGGCGAGCAGTACTTC.

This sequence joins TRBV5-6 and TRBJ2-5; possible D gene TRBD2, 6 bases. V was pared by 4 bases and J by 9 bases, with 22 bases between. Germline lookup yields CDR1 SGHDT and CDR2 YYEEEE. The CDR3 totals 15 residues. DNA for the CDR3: TGTGCCAGCAGCCCTCAGGGACTTGGGAATGGGGCCCAGTACTTC. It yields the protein CASSPQGLGNGAQYF.

The DNA for the CDR3 is TGCGCCAGCAGCCCGGACAGCTTAATCTCCTACGAGCAGTACTTC. Protein sequence: CASSPDSLISYEQYF. The chain recombines TRBV5-1 with TRBJ2-7; a possible D gene is TRBD1 (6 bases). The germline V and J ends were trimmed by 4 bases and 0 bases, with 14 bases remaining between them. The CDR3 loop spans 15 amino acids. In germline, CDR1 is SGHRS, CDR2 YFSETQ.

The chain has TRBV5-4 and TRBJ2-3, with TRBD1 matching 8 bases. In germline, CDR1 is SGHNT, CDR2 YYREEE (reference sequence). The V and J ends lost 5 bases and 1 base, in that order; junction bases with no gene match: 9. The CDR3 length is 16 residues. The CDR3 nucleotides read TGTGCCAGCAGGGCAGGGGGCACTAGGGGCACAGATACGCAGTATTTT. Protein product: CASRAGGTRGTDTQYF. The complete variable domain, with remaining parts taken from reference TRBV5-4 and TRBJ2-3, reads ETGVTQSPTHLIKTRGQQVTLRCSSQSGHNTVSWYQQALGQGPQFIFQYYREEENGRGNFPPRFSGLQFPNYSSELNVNALELDDSALYLCASRAGGTRGTDTQYFGPGTRLTVL.

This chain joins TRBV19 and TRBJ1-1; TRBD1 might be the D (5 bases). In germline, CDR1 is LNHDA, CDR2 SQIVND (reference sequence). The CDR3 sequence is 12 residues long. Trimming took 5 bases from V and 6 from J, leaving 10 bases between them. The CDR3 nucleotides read TGTGCCAGTAGTCGGGGGGTGGCTGAAGCTTTCTTT. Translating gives CASSRGVAEAFF.

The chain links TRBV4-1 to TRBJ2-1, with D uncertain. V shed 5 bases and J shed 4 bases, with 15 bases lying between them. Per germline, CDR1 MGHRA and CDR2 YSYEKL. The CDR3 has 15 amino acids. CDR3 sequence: CASSKIGGQYNEQFF. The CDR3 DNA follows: TGCGCCAGCAGCAAGATCGGCGGCCAGTACAATGAGCAGTTCTTC.

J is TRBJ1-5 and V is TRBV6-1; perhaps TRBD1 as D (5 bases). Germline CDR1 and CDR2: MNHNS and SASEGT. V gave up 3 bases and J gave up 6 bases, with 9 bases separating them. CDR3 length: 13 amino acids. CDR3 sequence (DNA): TGTGCCAGCAGTGATAGGGGACTTCAGCCCCAGCATTTT. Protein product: CASSDRGLQPQHF.

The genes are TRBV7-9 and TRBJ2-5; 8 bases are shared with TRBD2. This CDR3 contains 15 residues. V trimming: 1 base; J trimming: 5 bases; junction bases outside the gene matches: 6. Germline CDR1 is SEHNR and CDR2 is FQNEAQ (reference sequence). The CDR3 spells CASSLEVAGLETQYF. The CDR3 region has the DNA TGTGCCAGCAGCTTAGAGGTAGCGGGACTGGAGACCCAGTACTTC. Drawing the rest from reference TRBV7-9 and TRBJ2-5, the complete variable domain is DTGVSQNPRHKITKRGQNVTFRCDPISEHNRLYWYRQTLGQGPEFLTYFQNEAQLEKSRLLSDRFSAERPKGSFSTLEIQRTEQGDSAMYLCASSLEVAGLETQYFGPGTRLLVL.

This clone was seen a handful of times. The DNA for the CDR3 is TGTGCCAGCTCACCGGCGGGACTAGGGGGTAATGAGCAGTTCTTC. This codes for CASSPAGLGGNEQFF. The chain has TRBV18 and TRBJ2-1; 8 bases are shared with TRBD2. The CDR3 contains 15 residues. Germline-derived CDR1 and CDR2 are KGHSH and LQKENI. Unmatched junction bases numbered 8, after V lost 3 bases and J lost 7 bases.

The DNA for the CDR3 is TGTGCCAGCAGCTCGTCGACAGGGCGGGGCACTGAAGCTTTCTTT. This codes for CASSSSTGRGTEAFF. The chain couples TRBV5-4 to TRBJ1-1, with 7 bases that match TRBD1. This CDR3 region has 15 residues. Germline CDR1 is SGHNT and CDR2 is YYREEE (reference sequence). Germline trimming cut 3 bases from V and 4 bases from J; bases unmatched to any gene: 9.